A selection of T cell receptor beta chains follows, all from one sample in a study of cytomegalovirus exposure and HLA in healthy donors. Method: immunoSEQ multiplex PCR; TCRdb's copy keeps in-frame clones and lacks some. In the table there are about 130,000 clones, around 73% of which are singletons. Sequenced material: PBMCs. The origin of the receptors is a man aged 45 to 65 in good health and CMV-seronegative. Each CDR3 is given with its conserved first and last residue. Each record gives: V gene, J gene, D gene, clone size, CDR3 DNA, CDR3 protein. D genes are given only for firm matches. Clone size is given for some rows only: seen once, a few or many times, or a class if the clone is expanded.

TRBV2,TRBJ1-1,.,.,TGTGCCAGCAACCGACAGGCGAACACTGAAGCTTTCTTT,CASNRQANTEAFF
TRBV19,TRBJ2-7,TRBD2,few,TGTGCCAGTAGTATGGTACTAGCGGGAGTAGAAGAGCAGTACTTC,CASSMVLAGVEEQYF
TRBV5-1,TRBJ2-3,.,.,TGCGCCAGCAGCTTGTCAGGGCTCACAGATACGCAGTATTTT,CASSLSGLTDTQYF
TRBV7-2,TRBJ2-2,.,once,TGTGCCAGCAGCTCTAGCCGGGCGAACACCGGGGAGCTGTTTTTT,CASSSSRANTGELFF
TRBV25-1,TRBJ2-2,TRBD1,few,TGTGCCAGCAGCACCTCGGGACAGGGGACCGGGGAGCTGTTTTTT,CASSTSGQGTGELFF
TRBV13,TRBJ1-2,.,few,TGTGCCAGCAGCTCCGGGACAAACAACTATGGCTACACCTTC,CASSSGTNNYGYTF
TRBV15,TRBJ2-4,.,.,TGTGCCACCAGCCGCCCTACCGGGTGGCTCCAAGCCAAAAACATTCAGTACTTC,CATSRPTGWLQAKNIQYF
TRBV28,TRBJ1-5,.,once,TGTGCCAGCAGTTTTGGGGGGAATCAGCCCCAGCATTTT,CASSFGGNQPQHF
TRBV7-2,TRBJ2-7,.,.,TGTGCCAGCAGCTTACAACAGGAGATCAACTACGAGCAGTACTTC,CASSLQQEINYEQYF
TRBV25-1,TRBJ2-6,.,.,TGTGCCAGCAGTGACAGGTCTGGGGCCAACGTCCTGACTTTC,CASSDRSGANVLTF
TRBV7-2,TRBJ1-1,.,few,TGTGCCAGCAGCTTAACCCCAGGGGACACTGAAGCTTTCTTT,CASSLTPGDTEAFF
TRBV28,TRBJ1-4,.,.,TGTGCCAGCAGTTGGGGAGGGACTAATGAAAAACTGTTTTTT,CASSWGGTNEKLFF
TRBV20-1,TRBJ2-7,.,.,TGCAGTGCTTTGACTAGGAACGAGCAGTACTTC,CSALTRNEQYF
TRBV6-5,TRBJ1-3,TRBD1,.,TGTGCCAGCAGTTACTCCGGCAGGGGGCTTGGAAACACCATATATTTT,CASSYSGRGLGNTIYF
TRBV28,TRBJ1-5,TRBD1,.,TGTGCCGGCAGTTCCCGGACAGGGATAGGGAATCAGCCCCAGCATTTT,CAGSSRTGIGNQPQHF
TRBV5-4,TRBJ1-2,.,few,TGTGCCAGCAGCTCTCCGCGGACAGATTATGGCTACACCTTC,CASSSPRTDYGYTF
TRBV4-1,TRBJ2-3,TRBD1,.,TGCGCCAGCAGCCCGACAGGGTGGGCAGATACGCAGTATTTT,CASSPTGWADTQYF
TRBV28,TRBJ1-5,.,.,TGTGCCAGCAGTTCTAGTTACAATCAGCCCCAGCATTTT,CASSSSYNQPQHF
TRBV9,TRBJ2-5,TRBD1,.,TGTGCCAGCAGCGCCGGGACAGCTCAAGAGACCCAGTACTTC,CASSAGTAQETQYF
TRBV11-2,TRBJ2-7,.,once,TGTGCCAGCAGCTTCGCTTGGGGGCGGGAGCAGTACTTC,CASSFAWGREQYF
TRBV7-9,TRBJ2-1,TRBD2,.,TGTGCCAGCAGCTCCACAATATCGACTAGCGGGACTCCCTACAATGAGCAGTTCTTC,CASSSTISTSGTPYNEQFF
TRBV28,TRBJ1-2,.,.,TGTGCCAGCAGTTTCGGGAGCCTTGGCTACACCTTC,CASSFGSLGYTF
TRBV19,TRBJ2-6,TRBD1,once,TGTGCCAGTAGTAAAGGGACAGGCGGCGCTGGGGCCAACGTCCTGACTTTC,CASSKGTGGAGANVLTF
TRBV6-6,TRBJ1-4,TRBD1,.,TGTGCCAGCACCCGGACAGGGGTTAATGAAAAACTGTTTTTT,CASTRTGVNEKLFF
TRBV5-1,TRBJ1-4,.,few,TGCGCCAGCAGCCTTACAGGGACTAATGAAAAACTGTTTTTT,CASSLTGTNEKLFF
TRBV10-3,TRBJ1-1,TRBD1,.,TGTGCCATCAAAGGGACAGGACTTTCTGGTGAAGCTTTCTTT,CAIKGTGLSGEAFF
TRBV7-2,TRBJ1-2,.,.,TGTGCCAGCAGCTTTTCTGCGCAGGGGAATGGCTACACCTTC,CASSFSAQGNGYTF
TRBV11-2,TRBJ2-2,TRBD2,.,TGTGCCAGCAGCTTAGGACTATTACGGGGAGGGAGGCGGGAGCTGTTTTTT,CASSLGLLRGGRRELFF
TRBV7-9,TRBJ1-1,TRBD1,.,TGTGCCAGCAGTCCTCGGACAGGGGGCCTGAACACTGAAGCTTTCTTT,CASSPRTGGLNTEAFF
TRBV30,TRBJ1-5,TRBD1,few,TGTGCCTGGAGTGGGACAGGGATTCAGCCCCAGCATTTT,CAWSGTGIQPQHF
TRBV6-5,TRBJ2-7,TRBD2,medium-sized,TGTGCCAGCAGCGAGGGACTAGCGGGAGCCTACGAGCAGTACTTC,CASSEGLAGAYEQYF
TRBV7-3,TRBJ2-1,TRBD2,.,TGTGCCAGCAGCCCCTATACTAGCGGGAGGGAGAATGAGCAGTTCTTC,CASSPYTSGRENEQFF
TRBV28,TRBJ1-4,.,.,TGTGCCAGCAGTTTACTCCCGGGGGGACTGTTTTTT,CASSLLPGGLFF
TRBV29-1,TRBJ1-1,TRBD1,.,TGCAGCGTTTACAGGGGGCGCGTTAACGCTGAAGCTTTCTTT,CSVYRGRVNAEAFF
TRBV5-1,TRBJ1-2,TRBD1,once,TGCGCCAGCAGCTTGGGAGTCGGACAGGGGGCCTATGGCTACACCTTC,CASSLGVGQGAYGYTF
TRBV10-3,TRBJ2-5,.,.,TGTGCCATCAGCAATCAAGAGACCCAGTACTTC,CAISNQETQYF
TRBV6-5,TRBJ1-1,.,.,TGTGCCAGCAGTTACTCGGGCAGGAGGGCTACTGAAGCTTTCTTT,CASSYSGRRATEAFF
TRBV30,TRBJ1-5,.,.,TGTGCCTGGAAGGACAGATTGAGCAATCAGCCCCAGCATTTT,CAWKDRLSNQPQHF
TRBV28,TRBJ1-5,.,.,TGTGCCAGCAGCCGAGATGGGGGGTATGATCAGCCCCAGCATTTT,CASSRDGGYDQPQHF
TRBV7-9,TRBJ1-1,.,.,TGTGCCAGCAGCTTGATAGGGGACACTGAAGCTTTCTTT,CASSLIGDTEAFF
TRBV7-2,TRBJ2-7,.,.,TGTGCCAGCAGCTTAGGCGGGACCTCCTACGAGCAGTACTTC,CASSLGGTSYEQYF
TRBV10-3,TRBJ2-3,TRBD2,.,TGTGCCATCCGAAGGGAGCGGGAGACCGATACGCAGTATTTT,CAIRRERETDTQYF
TRBV13,TRBJ2-7,TRBD1,.,TGTGCCAGCAGCCCGGGGACAGGGGCCGAGCAGTACTTC,CASSPGTGAEQYF
TRBV7-8,TRBJ1-2,.,.,TGTGCCAGCAGCGAACGACTGTATGGCTACACCTTC,CASSERLYGYTF
TRBV10-3,TRBJ1-1,TRBD1,.,TGTGCCATCAGGGGACAGGTGAACACTGAAGCTTTCTTT,CAIRGQVNTEAFF
TRBV2,TRBJ2-5,.,.,TGTGCCAGCAGTGGGGGGGGCGGAGAGACCCAGTACTTC,CASSGGGGETQYF
TRBV29-1,TRBJ1-1,.,once,TGCAGCGTTATCGGAGGGGACACTGAAGCTTTCTTT,CSVIGGDTEAFF
TRBV29-1,TRBJ2-4,.,.,TGCAGCGTTGAAGTACGGCTAGCTCTAGCCAAAAACATTCAGTACTTC,CSVEVRLALAKNIQYF
TRBV18,TRBJ1-1,TRBD1,.,TGTGCCAGCTCACCCCAGGGGGCGGGAGCTGAAGCTTTCTTT,CASSPQGAGAEAFF
TRBV19,TRBJ2-7,TRBD1,few,TGTGCCAGTAGTATCGCCGCCGACAGGGCTTACGAGCAGTACTTC,CASSIAADRAYEQYF
TRBV19,TRBJ2-3,.,.,TGTGCCACCACACTAGGGCAAGACACAGATACGCAGTATTTT,CATTLGQDTDTQYF
TRBV11-2,TRBJ2-3,.,.,TGTGCCAGCAGCTTGATGGCATTCCCAGATACGCAGTATTTT,CASSLMAFPDTQYF
TRBV7-6,TRBJ2-5,TRBD1,.,TGTGCCAGCAGCGCACGGACAGGGGAGGAATTGAAAGAGACCCAGTACTTC,CASSARTGEELKETQYF
TRBV19,TRBJ2-7,.,.,TGTGCCAGTAGTATGTCTTCCTCCTACGAGCAGTACTTC,CASSMSSSYEQYF
TRBV9,TRBJ2-5,TRBD1,.,TGTGCCAGCAGCGTAGGGACAGGACAGCAAGAGACCCAGTACTTC,CASSVGTGQQETQYF